This is a list of T cell receptor beta chains from one sample in a study of response to subunit inactivated influenza vaccine. TCRdb recomputed calls from the RT-PCR reads with MiXCR, one row per CDR3 protein. The sample comprises hundreds of thousands of distinct CDR3 sequences, about 11% of which are singletons, and 9.5% to 11% rests with the top ten. This sample also appeared in a second study, on T cells expressing NK-cell markers.

Sequencing was performed on PBMCs from blood, taken on the day of vaccination. These TCRs come from a man aged 50 to 59 who received an inactivated influenza vaccine. The CDR3 runs from the conserved cysteine through the conserved F or W. D genes are given only for firm matches. Rows may omit the clone size; those that give it use once, few, many or a size class.

CDR3 DNA: TGCAGCGTTGTGGCAGGGTTAGATACGCAGTATTTT; CDR3 protein: CSVVAGLDTQYF; J gene: TRBJ2-3; clone size: many; V gene: TRBV29-1; D gene: .
CDR3 DNA: TGTGCCACCAGCAGAGGGACTAGCGGGGGTCTAAATGAGCAGTTCTTC; CDR3 protein: CATSRGTSGGLNEQFF; J gene: TRBJ2-1; clone size: .; V gene: TRBV15; D gene: TRBD2
CDR3 DNA: TGTGCCAGCAGCTTGACAGGGAATAATTCACCCCTCCACTTT; CDR3 protein: CASSLTGNNSPLHF; J gene: TRBJ1-6; clone size: few; V gene: TRBV7-2; D gene: TRBD1
CDR3 DNA: TGTGCCAGCAGTGCCGAGGGACAGGTCCAGTACTTC; CDR3 protein: CASSAEGQVQYF; J gene: TRBJ2-5; clone size: .; V gene: TRBV6-1; D gene: TRBD1
CDR3 DNA: TGTGCCAGCACTTTATTAGCTAGCGGATCCTACGAGCAGTACTTC; CDR3 protein: CASTLLASGSYEQYF; J gene: TRBJ2-7; clone size: few; V gene: TRBV12-3/TRBV12-4; D gene: TRBD2
CDR3 DNA: TGTGCCAGCAGCTTAACTAGCGGGAGGGGTAGCTCCTACGAGCAGTACTTC; CDR3 protein: CASSLTSGRGSSYEQYF; J gene: TRBJ2-7; clone size: few; V gene: TRBV7-9; D gene: TRBD2
CDR3 DNA: TGTGCCAGCAGCGATCTCAGGGGGGCGCCGCAGTATTTT; CDR3 protein: CASSDLRGAPQYF; J gene: TRBJ2-3; clone size: .; V gene: TRBV7-2; D gene: .
CDR3 DNA: TGTGCCACCGCACTAGCGGGGGGGTCTTACAATGAGCAGTTCTTC; CDR3 protein: CATALAGGSYNEQFF; J gene: TRBJ2-1; clone size: .; V gene: TRBV10-3; D gene: TRBD2
CDR3 DNA: TGTGCCACAGGACTAGCGGGGGGGACAGATACGCAGTATTTT; CDR3 protein: CATGLAGGTDTQYF; J gene: TRBJ2-3; clone size: few; V gene: TRBV7-2; D gene: TRBD2
CDR3 DNA: TGCAGCGTTGGGGGGTCGGGGGCCCTCGAAGGCTACACCTTC; CDR3 protein: CSVGGSGALEGYTF; J gene: TRBJ1-2; clone size: few; V gene: TRBV29-1; D gene: .
CDR3 DNA: TGTGCCAGCAACAGTGCCGGGGAGCTGTTTTTT; CDR3 protein: CASNSAGELFF; J gene: TRBJ2-2; clone size: .; V gene: TRBV12-3/TRBV12-4; D gene: .
CDR3 DNA: TGTGCCAGTGTTAGGACAGGAGGGCACACCGGGGAGCTGTTTTTT; CDR3 protein: CASVRTGGHTGELFF; J gene: TRBJ2-2; clone size: once; V gene: TRBV19; D gene: .
CDR3 DNA: TGTGCCAGCAGTCCTCTTCGAAAAGGTCGCCCGGGGAGGGGGACGGAGACCCAGTACTTC; CDR3 protein: CASSPLRKGRPGRGTETQYF; J gene: TRBJ2-5; clone size: .; V gene: TRBV28; D gene: .
CDR3 DNA: TGTGCCAGCAGCCAAATAGCGGGGGGGCTCGATACGCAGTATTTT; CDR3 protein: CASSQIAGGLDTQYF; J gene: TRBJ2-3; clone size: few; V gene: TRBV4-2; D gene: TRBD2
CDR3 DNA: TGTGCCAGCAGTCGGGAGGGGGCCTACAATGAGCAGTTCTTC; CDR3 protein: CASSREGAYNEQFF; J gene: TRBJ2-1; clone size: few; V gene: TRBV12-3/TRBV12-4; D gene: TRBD2
CDR3 DNA: TGTGCCAGCAGTTGGACAGGGGGACGGTACGAGCAGTACTTC; CDR3 protein: CASSWTGGRYEQYF; J gene: TRBJ2-7; clone size: .; V gene: TRBV12-3/TRBV12-4; D gene: TRBD1
CDR3 DNA: TGTGCCAGCAGCTCCCCGGGGCTCAATTACGAGCAGTACTTC; CDR3 protein: CASSSPGLNYEQYF; J gene: TRBJ2-7; clone size: .; V gene: TRBV6-1; D gene: .
CDR3 DNA: TGTGCCAGCAGCTTCCGGGACAGGCGGACCGGGGAGCTGTTTTTT; CDR3 protein: CASSFRDRRTGELFF; J gene: TRBJ2-2; clone size: many; V gene: TRBV7-2; D gene: TRBD1
CDR3 DNA: TGTGCCAGCAGCTTAGAGGTGTTAGGGGATGGCAATGAGCAGTTCTTC; CDR3 protein: CASSLEVLGDGNEQFF; J gene: TRBJ2-1; clone size: .; V gene: TRBV7-6; D gene: .
CDR3 DNA: TGCAGTGCATCGGGACTAGCGAACAATGAGCAGTTCTTC; CDR3 protein: CSASGLANNEQFF; J gene: TRBJ2-1; clone size: many; V gene: TRBV20-1; D gene: TRBD2
CDR3 DNA: TGCAGCGTTGAGTTTGGGACAAATACGCAGTATTTT; CDR3 protein: CSVEFGTNTQYF; J gene: TRBJ2-3; clone size: many; V gene: TRBV29-1; D gene: .
CDR3 DNA: TGCGCCAGCAGCATTGAGTCCAGATTAGACGAGCAGTACTTC; CDR3 protein: CASSIESRLDEQYF; J gene: TRBJ2-7; clone size: few; V gene: TRBV5-1; D gene: .
CDR3 DNA: TGTGCCAGCAGCGGGACACCCTTCTACGAGCAGTACTTC; CDR3 protein: CASSGTPFYEQYF; J gene: TRBJ2-7; clone size: many; V gene: TRBV5-6; D gene: .
CDR3 DNA: TGTGCCAGCAGTTACCCCGTCCGGCTAGCGGGCCTCACAGATACGCAGTATTTT; CDR3 protein: CASSYPVRLAGLTDTQYF; J gene: TRBJ2-3; clone size: .; V gene: TRBV6-5; D gene: TRBD2
CDR3 DNA: TGTGCCAGCAGTTTCCGGAGCGGGGAGACCCAGTACTTC; CDR3 protein: CASSFRSGETQYF; J gene: TRBJ2-5; clone size: .; V gene: TRBV12-3/TRBV12-4; D gene: .
CDR3 DNA: TGCGCCAGCAGCCAAAGGGGACGGAAGTATTTT; CDR3 protein: CASSQRGRKYF; J gene: TRBJ2-3; clone size: few; V gene: TRBV4-1; D gene: .
CDR3 DNA: TGTGCCAGCAATCGAGGGAGGGCCAGCAATGAGCAGTTCTTC; CDR3 protein: CASNRGRASNEQFF; J gene: TRBJ2-1; clone size: few; V gene: TRBV6-2/TRBV6-3; D gene: TRBD2
CDR3 DNA: TGTGCCAGCAGTTACGAGAGCGGGAGAACAGATACGCAGTATTTT; CDR3 protein: CASSYESGRTDTQYF; J gene: TRBJ2-3; clone size: few; V gene: TRBV6-2/TRBV6-3; D gene: TRBD2
CDR3 DNA: TGTGCCAGCAGTTACGGGCAGCCCTACAATGAGCAGTTCTTC; CDR3 protein: CASSYGQPYNEQFF; J gene: TRBJ2-1; clone size: few; V gene: TRBV6-5; D gene: .
CDR3 DNA: TGCGCCAGCAGCCAAGTGCAGGGGCCCCGTCCCGGGGAGCTGTTTTTT; CDR3 protein: CASSQVQGPRPGELFF; J gene: TRBJ2-2; clone size: few; V gene: TRBV4-1; D gene: .
CDR3 DNA: TGCGCCAGCAGCTCCACAGGTCTCTCCGATGAAAAACTGTTTTTT; CDR3 protein: CASSSTGLSDEKLFF; J gene: TRBJ1-4; clone size: .; V gene: TRBV5-1; D gene: .
CDR3 DNA: TGCAGTGCTAGTGCCCGCATACTAGCGATCACCTACGAGCAGTACTTC; CDR3 protein: CSASARILAITYEQYF; J gene: TRBJ2-7; clone size: .; V gene: TRBV20-1; D gene: TRBD2
CDR3 DNA: TGTGCCAGCAGTTTGTCGGGAGCGGGGAAATCAAATGAGCAGTTCTTC; CDR3 protein: CASSLSGAGKSNEQFF; J gene: TRBJ2-1; clone size: few; V gene: TRBV27; D gene: TRBD2
CDR3 DNA: TGTGCCAGCACCCAGACAGGGGTGGGACCCGGGGAGCTGTTTTTT; CDR3 protein: CASTQTGVGPGELFF; J gene: TRBJ2-2; clone size: few; V gene: TRBV6-2/TRBV6-3; D gene: TRBD1
CDR3 DNA: TGTGCCAGCAGTTTTGATGGGGGATTCCAGCCCCAGCATTTT; CDR3 protein: CASSFDGGFQPQHF; J gene: TRBJ1-5; clone size: .; V gene: TRBV12-3/TRBV12-4; D gene: .
CDR3 DNA: TGTGCCAGCACCAGGAACTTCGAGCAGTACTTC; CDR3 protein: CASTRNFEQYF; J gene: TRBJ2-7; clone size: few; V gene: TRBV6-2/TRBV6-3; D gene: .
CDR3 DNA: TGCAGTGCTCAAGACCAACGGGAGTTCTTC; CDR3 protein: CSAQDQREFF; J gene: TRBJ2-1; clone size: many; V gene: TRBV20-1; D gene: .
CDR3 DNA: TGCAGTGCTATGACTAGGTTCGCAGATACGCAGTATTTT; CDR3 protein: CSAMTRFADTQYF; J gene: TRBJ2-3; clone size: few; V gene: TRBV20-1; D gene: .
CDR3 DNA: TGTGCCAGCAAAGGGCCGGGACAGGGGTCGGGGGAGCTGTTTTTT; CDR3 protein: CASKGPGQGSGELFF; J gene: TRBJ2-2; clone size: .; V gene: TRBV7-2; D gene: TRBD1
CDR3 DNA: TGTGCCAGCAGCTTGGCCGAGTATCGGGACACGAAATTC; CDR3 protein: CASSLAEYRDTKF; J gene: TRBJ2-5; clone size: .; V gene: TRBV5-4; D gene: .
CDR3 DNA: TGCGCCAGCAGCTTGGCCACAAATTTAAGAAGGCAGTACTTC; CDR3 protein: CASSLATNLRRQYF; J gene: TRBJ2-7; clone size: many; V gene: TRBV5-1; D gene: .
CDR3 DNA: TGTGCCAGCAGCTTATTCGGCGCGAGGAGGCTAGCCGAAATCTACGAGCAGTACTTC; CDR3 protein: CASSLFGARRLAEIYEQYF; J gene: TRBJ2-7; clone size: .; V gene: TRBV11-1; D gene: .
CDR3 DNA: TGCAGTGCGATCACGGACGAGCAGTACTTC; CDR3 protein: CSAITDEQYF; J gene: TRBJ2-7; clone size: few; V gene: TRBV20-1; D gene: .
CDR3 DNA: TGTGCCAGCTCACCACAAGAGCGGAATGAGCAGTTCTTC; CDR3 protein: CASSPQERNEQFF; J gene: TRBJ2-1; clone size: .; V gene: TRBV18; D gene: .
CDR3 DNA: TGTGCCAGCAGCGATCCCGGGACAGGGGCCTACGAGCAGTACTTC; CDR3 protein: CASSDPGTGAYEQYF; J gene: TRBJ2-7; clone size: many; V gene: TRBV28; D gene: TRBD1
CDR3 DNA: TGTGCCAGCCAGGGGGCTGCAGAGCAGTACTTC; CDR3 protein: CASQGAAEQYF; J gene: TRBJ2-7; clone size: .; V gene: TRBV7-9; D gene: TRBD1
CDR3 DNA: TGTGCCAGCAGCCCCGGCTTACACGAGCAGTACTTC; CDR3 protein: CASSPGLHEQYF; J gene: TRBJ2-7; clone size: .; V gene: TRBV7-2; D gene: .
CDR3 DNA: TGCGCCAGCAGCCAGGGGGTCGGGGGAACCACAGATACGCAGTATTTT; CDR3 protein: CASSQGVGGTTDTQYF; J gene: TRBJ2-3; clone size: few; V gene: TRBV4-3; D gene: .
CDR3 DNA: TGCGCCAGCAGCTTCTTGCGGGGATCCTACGAGCAGTACTTC; CDR3 protein: CASSFLRGSYEQYF; J gene: TRBJ2-7; clone size: few; V gene: TRBV5-1; D gene: .
CDR3 DNA: TGTGCCAGCAGTTACCCTATAACCAGGGCCGACCTGAGCTCCTACGAGCAGTACTTC; CDR3 protein: CASSYPITRADLSSYEQYF; J gene: TRBJ2-7; clone size: .; V gene: TRBV6-5; D gene: .
CDR3 DNA: TGTGCCAGCAGCTTAGGGCTAGAACCGCTCTACGAGCAGTACTTC; CDR3 protein: CASSLGLEPLYEQYF; J gene: TRBJ2-7; clone size: .; V gene: TRBV7-2; D gene: .
CDR3 DNA: TGTGCCAGCGGCGACCGAGGACAGTGGGGGGGGGAGCAGTACTTC; CDR3 protein: CASGDRGQWGGEQYF; J gene: TRBJ2-7; clone size: .; V gene: TRBV7-6; D gene: .
CDR3 DNA: TGTGCCAGCAGCCCGTGGATAGCGGGGGGAAACAATGAGCAGTTCTTC; CDR3 protein: CASSPWIAGGNNEQFF; J gene: TRBJ2-1; clone size: few; V gene: TRBV11-2; D gene: TRBD2
CDR3 DNA: TGTGCCAGCTCACCCCGACAGGAGAATTCACCCCTCCACTTT; CDR3 protein: CASSPRQENSPLHF; J gene: TRBJ1-6; clone size: .; V gene: TRBV18; D gene: .
CDR3 DNA: TGTGCCAGCAGTTACTCGGGACAGGGGTACGGAAACACCATATATTTT; CDR3 protein: CASSYSGQGYGNTIYF; J gene: TRBJ1-3; clone size: few; V gene: TRBV6-5; D gene: TRBD1
CDR3 DNA: TGCAGTGCTAGAGCGACAGGGCTCAGCACAGATACGCAGTATTTT; CDR3 protein: CSARATGLSTDTQYF; J gene: TRBJ2-3; clone size: few; V gene: TRBV20-1; D gene: TRBD1
CDR3 DNA: TGCAGTGCTTCCCACCTCGGGCCCGCAGAGCAGTACTTC; CDR3 protein: CSASHLGPAEQYF; J gene: TRBJ2-7; clone size: few; V gene: TRBV20-1; D gene: .